The 29 T cell receptor beta chains given below trace back to one sample, sequenced in a study of blood T cell repertoires in COVID-19. Some clones are missing from TCRdb's copy, which holds only in-frame ones; the method was immunoSEQ multiplex PCR. The repertoire holds under 500,000 clones, with 70% to 90% as singletons. Sequenced input: PBMCs or T cells enriched from blood (not recorded which). The receptors come from a young woman with acute COVID-19.

This chain joins TRBV5-6 and TRBJ1-4, with D maybe TRBD1 (5 bases). CDR1 is SGHDT and CDR2 is YYEEEE in the germline V gene. V was pared by 0 bases and J by 4 bases, with 7 bases between. The CDR3 length is 14 residues. CDR3 in DNA: TGTGCCAGCAGCTTGGGACAGCTTAATGAAAAACTGTTTTTT. This translates into CASSLGQLNEKLFF.

The chain uses TRBV7-9 and TRBJ2-7; 8 bases agree with TRBD1. Per the germline V gene, CDR1 is SEHNR and CDR2 is FQNEAQ (reference sequence). The CDR3 loop spans 15 amino acids. Trimming took 1 base from V and 3 from J; bases not matched to a gene: 5. CDR3 bases: TGTGCCAGCAGCTTAGGGCAGGGGGCCTACTACGAGCAGTACTTC. Translation gives CASSLGQGAYYEQYF.

The chain carries TRBV6-2 or TRBV6-3 and TRBJ2-5; D perhaps matches TRBD2 (6 bases). The germline V gene encodes CDR1 MNHEY and CDR2 SVGEGT. This CDR3 has 13 residues. With 5 bases removed from V and 3 bases from J, the gap between germline ends came to 10 bases. The CDR3 region is CASSNGGEETQYF. The CDR3 DNA follows: TGTGCCAGCAGTAACGGCGGGGAAGAGACCCAGTACTTC.

This chain uses TRBV28 with TRBJ1-5, with D possibly TRBD1 on 5 matching bases. The germline V gene encodes CDR1 MDHEN and CDR2 SYDVKM. The CDR3 extends over 14 amino acids. V gave up 4 bases and J gave up 6 bases, with 13 bases separating them. Here the CDR3 reads CASSYGQGSQPQHF. The CDR3 DNA sequence: TGTGCCAGCAGTTACGGGCAGGGAAGTCAGCCCCAGCATTTT.

V gene TRBV2 combines with J gene TRBJ1-5; D unclear. Germline V CDR1 and CDR2: SNHLY, FYNNEI. This CDR3 region has 15 residues. V was clipped by 2 bases and J by 2 bases, with 10 bases between them. Here the CDR3 reads CASSESGRGNQPQHF. CDR3 DNA sequence: TGTGCCAGCAGTGAATCGGGGAGGGGCAATCAGCCCCAGCATTTT.

This chain uses TRBV29-1 with TRBJ1-5, with TRBD1 as a possible D gene (6 bases). Trimming took 4 bases from V and 5 from J, leaving 12 bases between them. The length of the CDR3 is 13 residues. CDR1 is SQVTM and CDR2 is ANQGSEA in the germline V gene. CDR3 DNA: TGCAGCGTTGGAGGACAGCAATATCAGCCCCAGCATTTT. This gives the protein CSVGGQQYQPQHF. Full variable domain (outside the CDR3, taken from reference TRBV29-1 and TRBJ1-5): SAVISQKPSRDICQRGTSLTIQCQVDSQVTMMFWYRQQPGQSLTLIATANQGSEATYESGFVIDKFPISRPNLTFSTLTVSNMSPEDSSIYLCSVGGQQYQPQHFGDGTRLSIL.

The J gene is TRBJ2-5, the V gene TRBV25-1; 10 positions agree with TRBD2. V lost 3 bases, J lost 0 bases, and 7 bases stayed unmatched. CDR3 size: 17 residues. The germline CDR1 and CDR2 sequences are MGHDK and SYGVNS. CDR3 residues: CASSEPPSGSDQETQYF. CDR3 DNA: TGTGCCAGCAGTGAGCCGCCTAGCGGGAGCGACCAAGAGACCCAGTACTTC. The full variable domain, in which reference TRBV25-1 and TRBJ2-5 provide the parts outside the CDR3, is EADIYQTPRYLVIGTGKKITLECSQTMGHDKMYWYQQDPGMELHLIHYSYGVNSTEKGDLSSESTVSRIRTEHFPLTLESARPSHTSQYLCASSEPPSGSDQETQYFGPGTRLLVL.

This sequence joins TRBV9 and TRBJ2-7; 8 bases map to TRBD2. The CDR3 loop spans 17 amino acids. V lost 4 bases to trimming and J lost 4 bases; unmatched junction nucleotides: 16. CDR1 SGDLS and CDR2 YYNGEE come from the germline V gene. CDR3 bases: TGTGCCAGCAGCCCCGCCCCTATAGCGGGAACCGAATACGAGCAGTACTTC. Translated: CASSPAPIAGTEYEQYF.

This chain joins TRBV6-5 and TRBJ2-7; 10 nucleotides match TRBD2. The CDR3 loop spans 15 amino acids. The V gene's germline CDR1 is MNHEY and CDR2 SVGAGI. V was pared by 4 bases and J by 3 bases, with 6 bases of the junction left unmatched. CDR3 sequence reads: CASSSPSGGVYEQYF. For the CDR3, the DNA is TGTGCCAGCAGTTCCCCTAGCGGGGGCGTCTACGAGCAGTACTTC.

This chain uses TRBV5-1 with TRBJ1-3; D unclear. The V end was cut by 3 bases, the J end by 0 bases, with 16 bases between. Germline CDR1 is SGHRS and CDR2 is YFSETQ. This CDR3 is 17 amino acids long. CDR3 nucleotide sequence: TGCGCCAGCAGCTCTCATGGCGGCACCAGCTCTGGAAACACCATATATTTT. Its protein product is CASSSHGGTSSGNTIYF. The variable domain in full, completed from reference TRBV5-1 and TRBJ1-3, reads KAGVTQTPRYLIKTRGQQVTLSCSPISGHRSVSWYQQTPGQGLQFLFEYFSETQRNKGNFPGRFSGRQFSNSRSEMNVSTLELGDSALYLCASSSHGGTSSGNTIYFGEGSWLTVV.

The chain carries TRBV9 and TRBJ2-3; 10 nucleotides line up with TRBD2. J was trimmed by 5 bases and V by 4 bases; bases with no gene match: 13. CDR1 and CDR2 (germline): SGDLS, YYNGEE. CDR3 size: 17 residues. In DNA form, the CDR3 reads TGTGCCAGCAGCTTAGGTCCAGCGGGGGGGCCTGGAGATACGCAGTATTTT. Protein product: CASSLGPAGGPGDTQYF. Full variable domain (remainder filled in from reference TRBV9 and TRBJ2-3): DSGVTQTPKHLITATGQRVTLRCSPRSGDLSVYWYQQSLDQGLQFLIQYYNGEERAKGNILERFSAQQFPDLHSELNLSSLELGDSALYFCASSLGPAGGPGDTQYFGPGTRLTVL.

This clone was detected once. The chain links TRBV30 to TRBJ1-6; D may be TRBD1 (5 bases). Trimming took off 2 bases at V and 5 bases at J, with 19 bases between the two ends. Per the germline V gene, CDR1 is GTSNPN and CDR2 is SVGIG (reference sequence). This CDR3 has 17 amino acids. In DNA, the CDR3 is TGTGCCTGGAGTCCACCCTTAGGACAAAGGCATAATTCACCCCTCCACTTT. Translating gives CAWSPPLGQRHNSPLHF. The whole variable domain, filled in from reference TRBV30 and TRBJ1-6, reads SQTIHQWPATLVQPVGSPLSLECTVEGTSNPNLYWYRQAAGRGLQLLFYSVGIGQISSEVPQNLSASRPQDRQFILSSKKLLLSDSGFYLCAWSPPLGQRHNSPLHFGNGTRLTVT.

The chain is built from TRBV4-1 and TRBJ2-1, with TRBD1 as a possible D gene (6 bases). There are 15 residues in the CDR3. Germline V gene data show CDR1 as MGHRA and CDR2 as YSYEKL. The germline V and J ends were trimmed by 0 bases and 8 bases, with 14 bases remaining between them. The CDR3 loop reads CASSQDVRGFDEQFF. CDR3 coding DNA: TGCGCCAGCAGCCAAGATGTAAGGGGGTTTGATGAGCAGTTCTTC.

The chain recombines TRBV19 with TRBJ2-7, with 10 bases aligning to TRBD1. The V and J ends lost 5 bases and 2 bases, in that order; junction bases with no gene match: 6. The CDR3 is 15 amino acids. CDR1 is LNHDA and CDR2 is SQIVND in the germline V gene (reference sequence). The CDR3 nucleotides are TGTGCCAGTAGTGCCACCGGGACAGGGGCCTACGAGCAGTACTTC. Its translation: CASSATGTGAYEQYF.

CDR3 in amino acids: CASSLGTGAYGYTF. The CDR3 DNA sequence: TGTGCCAGCAGCTTAGGGACAGGGGCCTATGGCTACACCTTC. The chain links TRBV7-9 to TRBJ1-2; 9 bases line up with TRBD1. V lost 1 base and J lost 4; bases outside the gene matches: 1. Germline CDR1 is SEHNR and CDR2 is FQNEAQ (reference sequence). CDR3 length equals 14 residues. The full variable domain, with the rest looked up from reference TRBV7-9 and TRBJ1-2, is DTGVSQNPRHKITKRGQNVTFRCDPISEHNRLYWYRQTLGQGPEFLTYFQNEAQLEKSRLLSDRFSAERPKGSFSTLEIQRTEQGDSAMYLCASSLGTGAYGYTFGSGTRLTVV.

This chain uses TRBV4-1 with TRBJ1-4; D gene unclear. The germline V gene has CDR1 MGHRA and CDR2 YSYEKL. With 0 bases removed from V and 13 bases from J, the gap between germline ends came to 12 bases. The CDR3 is 13 amino acids. The CDR3 nucleotides read TGCGCCAGCAGCCAAGATATCGGGAGCGGACTGTTTTTT. Translated, it gives CASSQDIGSGLFF.

This clone was recorded only once. The chain has TRBV5-4 and TRBJ2-1; a weak D match, TRBD2 (5 bases). The V and J ends lost 0 bases and 6 bases respectively, with 10 bases between them. The CDR3 covers 14 residues. Germline V gene data show CDR1 as SGHNT and CDR2 as YYREEE (reference sequence). Here the CDR3 reads CASSLDSGPNEQFF. Here the CDR3 DNA reads TGTGCCAGCAGCTTGGACAGCGGCCCCAATGAGCAGTTCTTC.

The CDR3: CASSLTGRYGYTF. The CDR3, as DNA: TGTGCCAGCAGTTTAACGGGGAGATATGGCTACACCTTC. The genes are TRBV12-3 or TRBV12-4 and TRBJ1-2; D is unresolved. The CDR3 is 13 residues long. The V end was cut by 2 bases, the J end by 5 bases, with 9 bases between.

In its sample, this clone was seen once. The chain combines TRBV13 with TRBJ1-1; 7 nucleotides match TRBD1. J lost 1 base, V lost 6 bases, and 2 bases had no gene match. CDR3 length: 13 amino acids. Germline assignment: CDR1 PRHDT and CDR2 FYEKMQ (reference sequence). The CDR3 DNA reads as TGTGCCAGCAGGAGGACAGGGAACACTGAAGCTTTCTTT. Translation: CASRRTGNTEAFF.

The chain links TRBV24-1 to TRBJ2-2, with 9 nucleotides matching TRBD1. This CDR3 contains 16 residues. Germline-derived CDR1 and CDR2 are KGHDR and SFDVKD. Trimming removed 7 bases from V and 3 bases from J; junction bases left unmatched: 8. In DNA form, the CDR3 reads TGTGCCACCAGCCGAGGACAGGGGAGAGACACCGGGGAGCTGTTTTTT. It yields the protein CATSRGQGRDTGELFF.

The chain joins TRBV9 to TRBJ1-1, with 8 bases aligning to TRBD1. V lost 3 bases and J lost 6; bases outside the gene matches: 7. Germline V CDR1 and CDR2: SGDLS, YYNGEE. The CDR3 loop spans 14 amino acids. The CDR3: CASSGRQGLAEAFF. Here the CDR3 DNA reads TGTGCCAGCAGCGGAAGACAGGGGCTGGCTGAAGCTTTCTTT.

The CDR3 region has the DNA TGTGCCAGCAGCCCACTCCCTGGACAGGTTCTAACCTACGAGCAGTACTTC. Translation: CASSPLPGQVLTYEQYF. This sequence joins TRBV7-9 and TRBJ2-7; TRBD1 matches 7 bases. There are 17 residues in the CDR3. Germline-derived CDR1 and CDR2 are SEHNR and FQNEAQ (reference sequence). V lost 5 bases, J lost 2 bases, and 15 bases stayed unmatched.

The rearrangement joins TRBV5-1 to TRBJ2-4, with 11 bases that match TRBD2. Germline V gene sequence: CDR1 SGHRS, CDR2 YFSETQ. J gave up 2 bases and V 5 bases, and 9 bases lay outside the gene matches. There are 17 residues in the CDR3. CDR3 amino acids: CASRQIPTSGTKNIQYF. DNA for the CDR3: TGCGCCAGCAGACAGATTCCGACTAGCGGGACCAAAAACATTCAGTACTTC.

The chain links TRBV14 to TRBJ2-1, with TRBD1 matching over 9 bases. With V trimmed by 5 bases and J by 6 bases, 11 bases remained unmatched. Germline-derived CDR1 and CDR2 are SGHDN and FVKESK. The CDR3 contains 16 residues. The CDR3: CASSTIPGQGSNEQFF. CDR3 sequence (DNA): TGTGCCAGCAGCACGATTCCGGGACAGGGTAGCAATGAGCAGTTCTTC.

The chain is built from TRBV3-1 (or the pseudogene TRBV3-2) and TRBJ2-7; TRBD2 is a possible D gene (5 bases). In germline, CDR1 is LGHDT, CDR2 YNNKEL (reference sequence). V was clipped by 4 bases and J by 0 bases, with 7 bases between them. CDR3 length: 13 amino acids. CDR3 amino acids: CASSLGLSYEQYF. For the CDR3, the DNA is TGTGCCAGCAGCCTAGGACTCTCCTACGAGCAGTACTTC.

The genes are TRBV21-1 and TRBJ1-2; the table calls TRBD1, which could not be checked here. TRBV21-1 is assigned pseudogene status. The CDR3 contains 16 residues. CDR3 amino acids: CASSKGIGVGDYGYTF. CDR3 DNA sequence: TGTGCCAGCAGCAAAGGGATAGGGGTCGGCGACTATGGCTACACCTTC.

The rearrangement joins TRBV7-2 to TRBJ2-7; D might be TRBD2 (6 bases). Germline V gives CDR1 SGHTA, CDR2 FQGNSA. V was pared by 5 bases and J by 0 bases, with 20 bases between. The CDR3 sequence is 17 residues long. The CDR3 reads CASSHDLDSRDSYEQYF. As DNA, the CDR3 is TGTGCCAGCAGCCACGACTTGGACTCGCGGGACTCCTACGAGCAGTACTTC.

The rearrangement joins TRBV19 to TRBJ2-7, with a tentative D call TRBD1 (5 bases). Germline values: CDR1 LNHDA, CDR2 SQIVND (reference sequence). Trimming stripped 5 bases from V and 6 bases from J, with 20 bases between. This CDR3 is 15 amino acids long. In nucleotides, the CDR3 is TGTGCCAGTAGTGAGACCCAGGGTTTTGCTAGCGAGCAGTACTTC. Translation gives CASSETQGFASEQYF.

CDR3 region: CASSPRRESPLHF. The CDR3, as DNA: TGTGCCAGCAGCCCTCGCAGGGAATCACCCCTCCACTTT. The genes are TRBV7-2 and TRBJ1-6; a possible D gene is TRBD1 (5 bases). The CDR3 runs to 13 residues. Trimming stripped 5 bases from V and 10 bases from J, with 12 bases between. Germline lookup yields CDR1 SGHTA and CDR2 FQGNSA.